These T cell receptor beta chains were read from a single sample in a study of low-dose radiotherapy and immunotherapy resistance in tumors. TCRdb itself ran the reads through MiXCR, one entry per CDR3 protein. The sample lists around 100,000 distinct CDR3 sequences; around 21% were seen once. Sequences were derived from PBMCs, sampled after low-dose radiotherapy plus immunotherapy. These receptors all stem from a male donor with prostate cancer. The CDR3 runs from the conserved cysteine through the conserved F or W. D genes are given only for firm matches. The size field is filled for only some rows; it gives once, few, many or a size class.

abundance: many; j_gene: TRBJ2-5; v_gene: TRBV13; d_gene: TRBD1; CDR3nt: TGTGCCAGCAGCTCCCCCGGGGACAGGGGGCGGGAGACCCAGTACTTC; CDR3aa: CASSSPGDRGRETQYF
abundance: many; j_gene: TRBJ1-2; v_gene: TRBV14; d_gene: NA; CDR3nt: TGTGCCAGCAGCCAAGGGACAGCTAACTATGGCTACACCTTC; CDR3aa: CASSQGTANYGYTF
abundance: many; j_gene: TRBJ2-1; v_gene: TRBV25-1; d_gene: NA; CDR3nt: TGTGCCAGCAGTGAGGGAACCTACAATGAGCAGTTCTTC; CDR3aa: CASSEGTYNEQFF
abundance: many; j_gene: TRBJ2-1; v_gene: TRBV12-3/TRBV12-4; d_gene: TRBD2; CDR3nt: TGTGCCAGCAGCCTAGCGGGGGGGTACAATGAGCAGTTCTTC; CDR3aa: CASSLAGGYNEQFF
abundance: many; j_gene: TRBJ2-7; v_gene: TRBV11-2; d_gene: NA; CDR3nt: TGTGCCAGCAGCCGACTGGGAGGACGTTACAGTAACGAGCAGTACTTC; CDR3aa: CASSRLGGRYSNEQYF
abundance: many; j_gene: TRBJ2-7; v_gene: TRBV7-6; d_gene: NA; CDR3nt: TGTGCCAGCAGCCCGGGAACCGAAGAGCAGTACTTC; CDR3aa: CASSPGTEEQYF
abundance: NA; j_gene: TRBJ2-7; v_gene: TRBV6-1; d_gene: TRBD2; CDR3nt: TGTGCCAGCAGTGTCGGGACTAGCGGGTTCTACGAGCAGTACTTC; CDR3aa: CASSVGTSGFYEQYF
abundance: many; j_gene: TRBJ2-1; v_gene: TRBV4-1; d_gene: NA; CDR3nt: TGCGCCAGCAGCCAAGAAGGCCAAGGAGAGACGGGGCAGTTCTTC; CDR3aa: CASSQEGQGETGQFF
abundance: many; j_gene: TRBJ2-3; v_gene: TRBV6-2/TRBV6-3; d_gene: TRBD2; CDR3nt: TGTGCCAGCAGTGAACCCGGGGGGGCAGATACGCAGTATTTT; CDR3aa: CASSEPGGADTQYF
abundance: many; j_gene: TRBJ1-1; v_gene: TRBV20-1; d_gene: NA; CDR3nt: TGCAGTGCTAGAGATCAGGGGCAGAAGAACACTGAAGCTTTCTTT; CDR3aa: CSARDQGQKNTEAFF
abundance: few; j_gene: TRBJ2-7; v_gene: TRBV29-1; d_gene: NA; CDR3nt: TGCAGCGTTGAGGAGGGGTATGGCTACGAGCAGTACTTC; CDR3aa: CSVEEGYGYEQYF
abundance: NA; j_gene: TRBJ2-1; v_gene: TRBV9; d_gene: TRBD2; CDR3nt: TGTGCCAGCAGCGAAGGCGGGAGGTATTACAATGAGCAGTTCTTC; CDR3aa: CASSEGGRYYNEQFF
abundance: many; j_gene: TRBJ2-5; v_gene: TRBV29-1; d_gene: NA; CDR3nt: TGCAGCGTTGACGCGGCCCGGGAGACCCAGTACTTC; CDR3aa: CSVDAARETQYF
abundance: many; j_gene: TRBJ2-1; v_gene: TRBV2; d_gene: TRBD2; CDR3nt: TGTGCCAGCAGTCCGGCCCGGGGGGGATACAATGAGCAGTTCTTC; CDR3aa: CASSPARGGYNEQFF
abundance: many; j_gene: TRBJ2-4; v_gene: TRBV27; d_gene: TRBD2; CDR3nt: TGTGCCAGCAAAAGAATTAGCGGGGACATTCAGTACTTC; CDR3aa: CASKRISGDIQYF
abundance: many; j_gene: TRBJ1-1; v_gene: TRBV2; d_gene: TRBD1; CDR3nt: TGTGCCAGCACGCGAAACAGGGGGCTGATAACTGAAGCTTTCTTT; CDR3aa: CASTRNRGLITEAFF
abundance: many; j_gene: TRBJ1-6; v_gene: TRBV2; d_gene: TRBD1; CDR3nt: TGTGCCAGCACGACCGGGACAGCAAATTCACCCCTCCACTTT; CDR3aa: CASTTGTANSPLHF
abundance: once; j_gene: TRBJ1-4; v_gene: TRBV13; d_gene: NA; CDR3nt: TGTGCCAGCAGCTTAGGACACCAGGATGAAAAACTGTTTTTT; CDR3aa: CASSLGHQDEKLFF
abundance: many; j_gene: TRBJ2-2; v_gene: TRBV5-1; d_gene: NA; CDR3nt: TGCGCCAGCAGCCAAGCCGAGATAAGGGTTGCCGGGGAGCTGTTTTTT; CDR3aa: CASSQAEIRVAGELFF
abundance: many; j_gene: TRBJ2-1; v_gene: TRBV3-1; d_gene: TRBD2; CDR3nt: TGTGCCAGCAGCCAAGAAACGGCGGGGGTTTACAATGAGCAGTTCTTC; CDR3aa: CASSQETAGVYNEQFF
abundance: NA; j_gene: TRBJ2-2; v_gene: TRBV30; d_gene: TRBD1; CDR3nt: TGTGCCTGGACCCGGGACAGGGGTACCGGGGAGCTGTTTTTT; CDR3aa: CAWTRDRGTGELFF
abundance: NA; j_gene: TRBJ1-6; v_gene: TRBV20-1; d_gene: NA; CDR3nt: TGCAGTGCTAGTGGGGGGTCGAATTCACCCCTCCACTTT; CDR3aa: CSASGGSNSPLHF
abundance: many; j_gene: TRBJ1-5; v_gene: TRBV20-1; d_gene: NA; CDR3nt: TGCAGTGCTAGAAGACGGATCAATCAGCCCCAGCATTTT; CDR3aa: CSARRRINQPQHF
abundance: many; j_gene: TRBJ2-3; v_gene: TRBV7-7; d_gene: NA; CDR3nt: TGTGCTAGCAGCACGGGCCCCGGGACAGATACGCAGTATTTT; CDR3aa: CASSTGPGTDTQYF
abundance: many; j_gene: TRBJ2-4; v_gene: TRBV14; d_gene: NA; CDR3nt: TGTGCCAGCAGCCAAGCGAGGGCAGAAAACATTCAGTACTTC; CDR3aa: CASSQARAENIQYF
abundance: NA; j_gene: TRBJ2-3; v_gene: TRBV5-1; d_gene: NA; CDR3nt: TGCGCCAGCAGCCATTCAGGCACAGATACGCAGTATTTT; CDR3aa: CASSHSGTDTQYF
abundance: many; j_gene: TRBJ1-2; v_gene: TRBV12-3/TRBV12-4; d_gene: TRBD1; CDR3nt: TGTGCCAGCAGTCCCGGGACAGCCGGGGGAGGTGGCTACACCTTC; CDR3aa: CASSPGTAGGGGYTF
abundance: once; j_gene: TRBJ2-5; v_gene: TRBV13; d_gene: NA; CDR3nt: TGTGCCAGCAGCTTACTGATGAGCGGTGGAGAGACCCAGTACTTC; CDR3aa: CASSLLMSGGETQYF
abundance: many; j_gene: TRBJ2-5; v_gene: TRBV2; d_gene: TRBD2; CDR3nt: TGTGCCAGCAGTGAAGCCAGCGGGGGGGTCCAAGAGACCCAGTACTTC; CDR3aa: CASSEASGGVQETQYF
abundance: many; j_gene: TRBJ2-5; v_gene: TRBV6-6; d_gene: NA; CDR3nt: TGTGCCAGCAGTTACTCGAACGGGGGACAAGAGACCCAGTACTTC; CDR3aa: CASSYSNGGQETQYF
abundance: NA; j_gene: TRBJ2-1; v_gene: TRBV7-2; d_gene: TRBD2; CDR3nt: TGTGCCAGCAGCTTGGGTAGGGCTAGCGGGGCCCACAATGAGCAGTTCTTC; CDR3aa: CASSLGRASGAHNEQFF
abundance: many; j_gene: TRBJ2-3; v_gene: TRBV3-1; d_gene: NA; CDR3nt: TGTGCCAGCAGCCAAACTCAGGATACGCAGTATTTT; CDR3aa: CASSQTQDTQYF
abundance: many; j_gene: TRBJ1-3; v_gene: TRBV2; d_gene: NA; CDR3nt: TGTGCCAGCAGTGTGGAAGGGTTCTCTGGAAACACCATATATTTT; CDR3aa: CASSVEGFSGNTIYF
abundance: many; j_gene: TRBJ2-1; v_gene: TRBV7-2; d_gene: NA; CDR3nt: TGTGCCAGCAGCTTAGACAGTAGTAATGAGCAGTTCTTC; CDR3aa: CASSLDSSNEQFF
abundance: NA; j_gene: TRBJ2-4; v_gene: TRBV11-2; d_gene: NA; CDR3nt: TGTGCCAGCAGCTTAGATACAGGTGGGGACATTCAGTACTTC; CDR3aa: CASSLDTGGDIQYF
abundance: many; j_gene: TRBJ1-3; v_gene: TRBV5-1; d_gene: NA; CDR3nt: TGCGCCAGCAGCTCCATGATCGGAAACACCATATATTTT; CDR3aa: CASSSMIGNTIYF
abundance: many; j_gene: TRBJ2-2; v_gene: TRBV3-1; d_gene: NA; CDR3nt: TGTGCCAGCAGCCAAGGATGGTCGAACACCGGGGAGCTGTTTTTT; CDR3aa: CASSQGWSNTGELFF
abundance: NA; j_gene: TRBJ2-7; v_gene: TRBV28; d_gene: TRBD2; CDR3nt: TGTGCCAGCAGTGTTACTAGCGGGCCCTACGAGCAGTACTTC; CDR3aa: CASSVTSGPYEQYF
abundance: many; j_gene: TRBJ1-2; v_gene: TRBV29-1; d_gene: NA; CDR3nt: TGCAGCACGACCGAGGGTGGAAGCTACACCTTC; CDR3aa: CSTTEGGSYTF
abundance: many; j_gene: TRBJ2-2; v_gene: TRBV5-1; d_gene: TRBD1; CDR3nt: TGCGCCAGCAGCTTGGGTGGACAGGCGATAAACACCGGGGAGCTGTTTTTT; CDR3aa: CASSLGGQAINTGELFF
abundance: many; j_gene: TRBJ2-1; v_gene: TRBV20-1; d_gene: TRBD2; CDR3nt: TGCAGTGCTAGCTCCCAGCGGGGCTACAATGAGCAGTTCTTC; CDR3aa: CSASSQRGYNEQFF
abundance: many; j_gene: TRBJ1-2; v_gene: TRBV5-1; d_gene: TRBD1; CDR3nt: TGCGCCAGCAGCTTCGGGACAGTCAACTATGGCTACACCTTC; CDR3aa: CASSFGTVNYGYTF
abundance: many; j_gene: TRBJ1-1; v_gene: TRBV2; d_gene: NA; CDR3nt: TGTGCCAGCAGACCCGTAGATTTCGGGACTGAAGCTTTCTTT; CDR3aa: CASRPVDFGTEAFF
abundance: NA; j_gene: TRBJ2-5; v_gene: TRBV5-1; d_gene: NA; CDR3nt: TGCGCCAGCAGCTTAGACCCTAACTTATCGGAGACCCAGTACTTC; CDR3aa: CASSLDPNLSETQYF
abundance: many; j_gene: TRBJ1-6; v_gene: TRBV12-3/TRBV12-4; d_gene: NA; CDR3nt: TGTGCCAGCAGTTCCGGGGGCGGCGGGTATAATTCACCCCTCCACTTT; CDR3aa: CASSSGGGGYNSPLHF
abundance: many; j_gene: TRBJ2-2; v_gene: TRBV7-2; d_gene: TRBD2; CDR3nt: TGTGCCAGCAGACGAGGACTAGCGGGGAACACCGGGGAGCTGTTTTTT; CDR3aa: CASRRGLAGNTGELFF
abundance: many; j_gene: TRBJ2-2; v_gene: TRBV6-2/TRBV6-3; d_gene: TRBD1; CDR3nt: TGTGCCATAACAGGGGGCCACGGGGAGCTGTTTTTT; CDR3aa: CAITGGHGELFF
abundance: many; j_gene: TRBJ1-1; v_gene: TRBV5-1; d_gene: NA; CDR3nt: TGCGCCAGCAGCCCAGAGGGCGATTACACTGAAGCTTTCTTT; CDR3aa: CASSPEGDYTEAFF
abundance: many; j_gene: TRBJ2-2; v_gene: TRBV20-1; d_gene: TRBD2; CDR3nt: TGCAGTGCTAGAGATCAGGGAGGACTAGCGAACACCGGGGAGCTGTTTTTT; CDR3aa: CSARDQGGLANTGELFF